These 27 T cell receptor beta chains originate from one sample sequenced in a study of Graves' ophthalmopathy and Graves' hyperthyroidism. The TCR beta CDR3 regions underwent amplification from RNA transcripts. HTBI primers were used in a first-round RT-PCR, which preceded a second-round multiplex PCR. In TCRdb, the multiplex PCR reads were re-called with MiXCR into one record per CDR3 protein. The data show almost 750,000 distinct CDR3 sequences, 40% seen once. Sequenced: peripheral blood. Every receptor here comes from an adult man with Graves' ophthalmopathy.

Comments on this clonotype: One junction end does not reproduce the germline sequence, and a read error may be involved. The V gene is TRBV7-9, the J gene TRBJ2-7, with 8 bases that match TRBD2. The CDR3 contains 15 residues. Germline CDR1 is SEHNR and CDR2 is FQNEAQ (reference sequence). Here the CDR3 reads CASSLVGGLAYEQYF. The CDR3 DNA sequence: TGTGCCAGCAGCTTAGTAGGCGGACTAGCCTATGAGCAGTACTTC.

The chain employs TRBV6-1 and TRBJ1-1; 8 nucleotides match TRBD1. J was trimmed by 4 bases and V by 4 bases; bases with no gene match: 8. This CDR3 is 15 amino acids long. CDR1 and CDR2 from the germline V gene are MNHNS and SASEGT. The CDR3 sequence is CASSVETGDVTEAFF. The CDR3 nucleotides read TGTGCCAGCAGTGTAGAGACAGGGGACGTCACTGAAGCTTTCTTT.

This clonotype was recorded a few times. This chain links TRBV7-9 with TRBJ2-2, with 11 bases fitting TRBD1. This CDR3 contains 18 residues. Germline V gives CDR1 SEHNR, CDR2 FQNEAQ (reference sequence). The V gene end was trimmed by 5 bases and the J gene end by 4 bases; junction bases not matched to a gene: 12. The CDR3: CASSHGQGAVRGTGELFF. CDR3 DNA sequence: TGTGCCAGCAGCCACGGACAGGGGGCTGTACGAGGCACCGGGGAGCTGTTTTTT.

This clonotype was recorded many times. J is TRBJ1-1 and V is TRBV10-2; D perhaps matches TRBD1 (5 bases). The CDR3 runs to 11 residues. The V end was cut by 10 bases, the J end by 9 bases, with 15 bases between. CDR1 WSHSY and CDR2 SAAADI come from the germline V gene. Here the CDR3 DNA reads TGCGCCACCCAAGGGGCAGACCAAGCTTTCTTT. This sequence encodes CATQGADQAFF.

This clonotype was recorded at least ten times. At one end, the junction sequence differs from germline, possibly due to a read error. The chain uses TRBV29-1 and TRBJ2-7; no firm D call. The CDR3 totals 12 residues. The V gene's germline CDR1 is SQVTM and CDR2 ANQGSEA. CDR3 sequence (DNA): TGCAGCGTTGACAGTTTCTCCGACGAGCAGTACTTC. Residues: CSVDSFSDEQYF.

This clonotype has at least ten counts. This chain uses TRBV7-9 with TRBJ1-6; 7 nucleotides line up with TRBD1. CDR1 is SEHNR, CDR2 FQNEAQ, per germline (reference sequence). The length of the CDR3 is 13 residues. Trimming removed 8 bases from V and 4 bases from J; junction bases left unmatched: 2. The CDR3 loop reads CASLGQYNSPLHF. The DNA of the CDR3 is TGTGCCAGCCTGGGACAGTATAATTCACCCCTCCACTTT.

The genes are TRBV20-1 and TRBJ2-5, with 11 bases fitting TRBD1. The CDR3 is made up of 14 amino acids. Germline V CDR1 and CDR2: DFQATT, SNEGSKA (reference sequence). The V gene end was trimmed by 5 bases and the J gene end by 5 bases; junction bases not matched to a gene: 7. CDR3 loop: CSAVGTGGMETQYF. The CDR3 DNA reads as TGCAGTGCTGTCGGGACAGGGGGGATGGAGACCCAGTACTTC.

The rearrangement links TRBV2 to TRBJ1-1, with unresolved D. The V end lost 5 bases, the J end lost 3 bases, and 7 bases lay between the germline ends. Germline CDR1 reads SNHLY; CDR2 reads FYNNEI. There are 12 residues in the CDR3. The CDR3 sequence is CASSLLDTEAFF. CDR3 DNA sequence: TGTGCCAGCAGTTTATTGGACACTGAAGCTTTCTTT.

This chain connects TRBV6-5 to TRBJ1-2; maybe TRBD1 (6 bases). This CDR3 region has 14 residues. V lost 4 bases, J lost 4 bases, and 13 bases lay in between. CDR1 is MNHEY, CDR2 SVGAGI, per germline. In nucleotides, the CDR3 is TGTGCCAGCAGTTTGGGGGGGCGCGGCTATGGCTACACCTTC. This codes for CASSLGGRGYGYTF.

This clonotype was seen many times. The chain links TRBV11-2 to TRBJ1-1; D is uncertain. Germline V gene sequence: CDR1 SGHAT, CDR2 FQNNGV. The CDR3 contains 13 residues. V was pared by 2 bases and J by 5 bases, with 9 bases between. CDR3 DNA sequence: TGTGCCAGCAGCTTATTGATGGGGACTGAAGCTTTCTTT. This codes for CASSLLMGTEAFF.

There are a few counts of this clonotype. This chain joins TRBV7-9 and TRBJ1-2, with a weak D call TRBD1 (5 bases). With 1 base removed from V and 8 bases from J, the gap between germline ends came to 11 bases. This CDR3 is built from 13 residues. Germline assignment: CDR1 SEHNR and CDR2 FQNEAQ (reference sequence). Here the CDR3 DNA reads TGTGCCAGCAGCTTAGAGCGAGGGGCGGGCTACACCTTC. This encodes CASSLERGAGYTF.

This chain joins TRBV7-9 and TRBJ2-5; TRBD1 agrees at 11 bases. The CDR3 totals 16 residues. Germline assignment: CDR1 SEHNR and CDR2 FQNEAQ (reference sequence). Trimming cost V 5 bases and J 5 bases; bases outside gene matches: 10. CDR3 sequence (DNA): TGTGCCAGCAGCCTCCGGACAGGGGGCGTTGGGGAGACCCAGTACTTC. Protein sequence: CASSLRTGGVGETQYF.

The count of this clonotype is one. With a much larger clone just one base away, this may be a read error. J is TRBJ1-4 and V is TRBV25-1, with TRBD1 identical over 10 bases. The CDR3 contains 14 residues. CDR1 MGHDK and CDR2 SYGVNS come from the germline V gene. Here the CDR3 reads CASSSTGGTEKLLF. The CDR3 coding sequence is TGTGCCAGCAGCTCGACAGGGGGCACTGAAAAACTGCTTTTT.

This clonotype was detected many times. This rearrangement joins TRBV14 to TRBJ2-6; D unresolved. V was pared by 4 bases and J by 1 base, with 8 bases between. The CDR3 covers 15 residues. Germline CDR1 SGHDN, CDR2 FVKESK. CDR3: CASSRDYSGANVLTF. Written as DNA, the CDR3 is TGTGCCAGCAGCCGCGATTATTCTGGGGCCAACGTCCTGACTTTC. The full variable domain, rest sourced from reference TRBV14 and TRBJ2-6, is EAGVTQFPSHSVIEKGQTVTLRCDPISGHDNLYWYRRVMGKEIKFLLHFVKESKQDESGMPNNRFLAERTGGTYSTLKVQPAELEDSGVYFCASSRDYSGANVLTFGAGSRLTVL.

In nucleotides, the CDR3 is TGCAGCGTTGGCGGACAGGGACCCAGCGAGCAGTACTTC. Translated: CSVGGQGPSEQYF. The chain recombines TRBV29-1 with TRBJ2-5; the match to TRBD1 covers 8 bases. The closer fit of TRBJ2-7 to the DNA end suggests the J call may be wrong. Germline V gives CDR1 SQVTM, CDR2 ANQGSEA. The CDR3 extends over 13 amino acids.

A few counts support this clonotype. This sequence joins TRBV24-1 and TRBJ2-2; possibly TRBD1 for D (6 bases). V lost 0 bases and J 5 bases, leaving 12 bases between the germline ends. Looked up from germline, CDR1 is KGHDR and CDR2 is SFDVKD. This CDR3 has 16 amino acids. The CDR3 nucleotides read TGTGCCACCAGTGATTTGCAGGGGTCACCAACCGGGGAGCTGTTTTTT. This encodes CATSDLQGSPTGELFF.

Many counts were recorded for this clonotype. As DNA, the CDR3 is TGCAGTGCAGACAGGGGCTACGAGCAGTACTTC. Translating it yields CSADRGYEQYF. V gene TRBV20-1 combines with J gene TRBJ2-7; 8 nucleotides align to TRBD1. With V trimmed by 6 bases and J by 3 bases, 1 base remained unmatched. Germline V gives CDR1 DFQATT, CDR2 SNEGSKA (reference sequence). The CDR3 consists of 11 residues.

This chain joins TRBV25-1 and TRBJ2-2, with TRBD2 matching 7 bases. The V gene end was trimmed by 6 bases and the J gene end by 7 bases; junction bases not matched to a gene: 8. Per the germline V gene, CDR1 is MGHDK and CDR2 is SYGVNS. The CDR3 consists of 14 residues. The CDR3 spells CASSQWTSGGELFF. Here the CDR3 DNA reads TGTGCCAGCAGCCAATGGACTAGTGGCGGGGAGCTGTTTTTT.

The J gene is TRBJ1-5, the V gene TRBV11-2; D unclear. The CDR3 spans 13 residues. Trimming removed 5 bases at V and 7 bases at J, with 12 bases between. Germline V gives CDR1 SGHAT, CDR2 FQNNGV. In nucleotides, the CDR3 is TGTGCCAGCAGCCTAAAACACAGCCAGCCCCAGCATTTT. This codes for CASSLKHSQPQHF.

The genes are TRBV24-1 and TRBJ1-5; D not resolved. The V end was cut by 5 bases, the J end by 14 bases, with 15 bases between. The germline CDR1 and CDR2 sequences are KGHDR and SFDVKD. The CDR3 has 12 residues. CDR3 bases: TGTGCCACCAGTGGTGCAGGTTCAGACGAGCATTTT. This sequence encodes CATSGAGSDEHF.

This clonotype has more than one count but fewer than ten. The CDR3 bases are TGCAGCGTAGACAGGGGTGGCTACACCTTC. Translated, it gives CSVDRGGYTF. The chain is built from TRBV29-1 and TRBJ1-2, with 8 bases matching TRBD1. Germline V CDR1 and CDR2: SQVTM, ANQGSEA. Trimming removed 6 bases from V and 7 bases from J; junction bases left unmatched: 1. The CDR3 has 10 residues.

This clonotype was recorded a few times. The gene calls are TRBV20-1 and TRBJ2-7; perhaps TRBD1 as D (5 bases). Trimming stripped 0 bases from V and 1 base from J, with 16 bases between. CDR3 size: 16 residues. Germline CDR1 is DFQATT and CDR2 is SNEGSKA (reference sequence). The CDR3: CSARDLAGPISYEQYF. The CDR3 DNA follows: TGCAGTGCTAGAGATCTGGCAGGGCCAATTTCCTACGAGCAGTACTTC.

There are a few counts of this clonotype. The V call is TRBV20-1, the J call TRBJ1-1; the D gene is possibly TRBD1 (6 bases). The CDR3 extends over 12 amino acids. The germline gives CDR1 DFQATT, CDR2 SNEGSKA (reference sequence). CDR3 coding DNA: TGCAGCGCAGAGGGGGGTATCACTGAAGCTTTCTTT. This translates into CSAEGGITEAFF.

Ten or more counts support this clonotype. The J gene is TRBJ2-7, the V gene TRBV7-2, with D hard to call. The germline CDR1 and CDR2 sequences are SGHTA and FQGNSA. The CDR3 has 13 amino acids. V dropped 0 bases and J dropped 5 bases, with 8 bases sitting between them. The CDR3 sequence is CASSLAYGDEQYF. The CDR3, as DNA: TGTGCCAGCAGCTTAGCTTACGGCGACGAGCAGTACTTC.

The CDR3 here is CASRSGSYNEQFF. The CDR3 nucleotides are TGTGCCAGCAGGTCGGGGAGCTACAATGAGCAGTTCTTC. The J gene is TRBJ2-1, the V gene TRBV2, with D possibly matching TRBD2 (5 bases). The CDR3 sequence is 13 residues long. The germline V gene encodes CDR1 SNHLY and CDR2 FYNNEI. The germline V and J ends were trimmed by 6 bases and 3 bases, with 9 bases remaining between them.

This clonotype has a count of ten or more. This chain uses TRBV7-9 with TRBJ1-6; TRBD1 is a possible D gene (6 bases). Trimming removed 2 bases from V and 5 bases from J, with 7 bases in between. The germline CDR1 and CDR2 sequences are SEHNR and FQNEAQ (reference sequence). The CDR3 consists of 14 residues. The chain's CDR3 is CASSLRTDNSPLHF. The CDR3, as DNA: TGTGCCAGCAGCTTAAGGACAGATAATTCACCCCTCCACTTT.

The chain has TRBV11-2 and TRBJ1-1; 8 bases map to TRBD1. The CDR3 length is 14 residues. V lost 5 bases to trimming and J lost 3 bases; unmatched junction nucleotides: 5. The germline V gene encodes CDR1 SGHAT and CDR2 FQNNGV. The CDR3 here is CASSPGQAYTEAFF. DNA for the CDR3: TGTGCCAGCAGCCCGGGACAGGCCTACACTGAAGCTTTCTTT.